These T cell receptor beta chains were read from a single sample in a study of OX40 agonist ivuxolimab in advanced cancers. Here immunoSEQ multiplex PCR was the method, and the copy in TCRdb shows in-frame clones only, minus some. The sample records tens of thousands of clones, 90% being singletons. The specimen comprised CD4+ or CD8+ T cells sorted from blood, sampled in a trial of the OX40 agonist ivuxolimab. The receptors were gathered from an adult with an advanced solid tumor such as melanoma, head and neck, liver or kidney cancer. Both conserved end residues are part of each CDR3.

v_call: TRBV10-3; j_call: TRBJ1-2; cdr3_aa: CAISEGGLYGYTF
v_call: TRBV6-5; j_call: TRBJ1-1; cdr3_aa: CASSSDRDKAEAFF
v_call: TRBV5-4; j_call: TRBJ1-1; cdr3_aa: CASSLEQITEAFF
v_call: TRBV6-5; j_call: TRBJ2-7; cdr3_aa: CASRPSGSSYEQYF
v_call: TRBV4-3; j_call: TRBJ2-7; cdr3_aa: CASSRDNYEQYF
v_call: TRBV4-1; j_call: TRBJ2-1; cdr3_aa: CASSFGKYNEQFF
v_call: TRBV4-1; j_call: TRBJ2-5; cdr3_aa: CASSQESSGKETQYF
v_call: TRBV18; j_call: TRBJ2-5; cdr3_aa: CASSPGQLETQYF
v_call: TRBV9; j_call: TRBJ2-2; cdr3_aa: CASSVLPIPNTGELFF
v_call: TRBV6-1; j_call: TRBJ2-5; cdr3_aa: CASRKQETQYF
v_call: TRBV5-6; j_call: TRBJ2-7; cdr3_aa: CASSSLQGAEQYF
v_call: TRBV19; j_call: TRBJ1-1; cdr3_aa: CASTSDRFTKAFF
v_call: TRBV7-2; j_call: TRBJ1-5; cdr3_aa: CASSPGSVRNQPQHF
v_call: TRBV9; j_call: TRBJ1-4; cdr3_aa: CASSPGDSATNEKLFF
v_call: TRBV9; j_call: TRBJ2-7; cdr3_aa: CASSGQSAYEQYF
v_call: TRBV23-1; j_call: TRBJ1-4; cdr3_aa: CASSQQPQGINEKLFF
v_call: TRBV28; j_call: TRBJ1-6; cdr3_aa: CASSLQGQAVSPLHF
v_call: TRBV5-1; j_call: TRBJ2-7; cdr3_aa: CASSFTSGSSYEQYF
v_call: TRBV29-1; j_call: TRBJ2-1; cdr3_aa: CSLQGGTRSYNEQFF
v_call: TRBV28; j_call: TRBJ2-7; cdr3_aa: CASSAFRDRTYEQYF
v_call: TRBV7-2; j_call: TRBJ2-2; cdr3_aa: CASARDGGEELFF
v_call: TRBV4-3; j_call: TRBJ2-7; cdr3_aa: CASSQEGRESSYEQYF
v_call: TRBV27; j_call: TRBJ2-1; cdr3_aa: CASSLLGPGALANEQFF
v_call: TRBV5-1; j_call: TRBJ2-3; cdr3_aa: CASSLFRATDTQYF
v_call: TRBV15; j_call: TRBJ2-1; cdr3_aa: CATSRGGGAYNEQFF
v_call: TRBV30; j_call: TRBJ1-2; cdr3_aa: CAWRGGAQYSPYGYTF
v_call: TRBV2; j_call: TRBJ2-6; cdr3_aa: CASSEMSPGANVLTF
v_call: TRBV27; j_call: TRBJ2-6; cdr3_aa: CASSRNQISGANVLTF
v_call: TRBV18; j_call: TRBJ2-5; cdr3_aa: CASSPRTSGQETQYF
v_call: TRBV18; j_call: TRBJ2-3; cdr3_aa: CASSPTSDSDTQYF
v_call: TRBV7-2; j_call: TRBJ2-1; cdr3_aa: CASSRGGSGSYNEQFF
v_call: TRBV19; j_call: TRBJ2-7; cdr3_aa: CASQGFGNSYEQYF
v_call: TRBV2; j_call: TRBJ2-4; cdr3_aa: CASSVGASAKNIQYF
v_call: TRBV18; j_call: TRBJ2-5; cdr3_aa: CASIRTGSRTQYF
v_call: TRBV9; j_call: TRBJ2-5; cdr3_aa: CASNRGRWVETQYF
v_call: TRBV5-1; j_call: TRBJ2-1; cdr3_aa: CASSPNSVLTYNEQFF
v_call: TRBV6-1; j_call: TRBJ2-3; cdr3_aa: CASIQGVGDTQYF
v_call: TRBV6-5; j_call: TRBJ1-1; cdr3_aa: CASSYGQNTEAFF
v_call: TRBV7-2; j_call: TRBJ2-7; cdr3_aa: CASARGTPDTYEQYF